This T cell receptor (beta chain) was recorded in a study of immune cell composition in non-small cell lung cancer. Turning to the study itself: Tumours were mainly lung adenocarcinoma or squamous cell carcinoma. Study results and limitations: Tumour TCR-beta clonality was not significantly tied to smoking pack-years.

DNA was extracted from unsorted cell suspensions stored frozen. This clone was counted a few times. Antigen: not known. Generated by immunoSEQ multiplex PCR, the TCRdb table keeps only in-frame clones and is missing some. The sample lists under 3,000 clones, approximately 84% seen once, with around a fifth in the top ten. The CDR3 consists of 14 residues. Germline V gene data show CDR1 as LNHDA and CDR2 as SQIVND (reference sequence). V gave up 5 bases and J gave up 0 bases; unmatched junction bases: 4. The genes are TRBV19 and TRBJ2-7; 7 bases match TRBD1. Sequenced material: lung tumor tissue. The receptor was derived from a human donor with non-small cell lung cancer. Written as DNA, the CDR3 is TGTGCCAGTAGTCCGGGACAGATCTCCTACGAGCAGTACTTC. Its protein is CASSPGQISYEQYF.